The clone carrying this T cell receptor beta chain was found many times. The CDR3 has 13 residues. Between the trimmed V and J ends, which lost 3 bases and 3 bases, there was a span of 11 bases. Germline V gene data show CDR1 as DFQATT and CDR2 as SNEGSKA (reference sequence). The individuals who served as donors were healthy Caucasians living in Russia, aged about 6 to 100. Then a second PCR, running about 7 to 11 cycles, was carried out with a sample-barcoded 5' primer and a J-beta primer mix. Template switching added a 12-random-nucleotide identifier to every cDNA molecule. In TCRdb, the 5' RACE reads were re-called with MiXCR into one record per CDR3 protein. This table holds about 830,000 distinct CDR3 sequences, roughly 50% found once. The source of the sample is a study of blood T cells in healthy people across ages.

The V gene is TRBV20-1, the J gene TRBJ1-2; possible D gene TRBD1, 5 bases. The origin of this receptor is a man aged 30-40 years in good health. Sequenced sample: blood. CDR3 amino acids: CSARTGTHYGYTF. The CDR3 DNA reads as TGCAGTGCTAGGACCGGGACTCACTATGGCTACACCTTC.